The 31 T cell receptor beta chains below come from one sample, sequenced in a study of PD-1 blockade in classical Hodgkin lymphoma. Described time point: cycle 4 day 1 (C4D1), after around six weeks of nivolumab. The patients all showed relapse after autologous stem cell transplantation, while their brentuximab vedotin exposure varied. Method: immunoSEQ multiplex PCR; TCRdb's copy keeps in-frame clones and lacks some. Of around 9,000 clones in the sample, roughly 89% are singletons; the top ten hold roughly 24%. The sample consisted of peripheral blood mononuclear cells (PBMCs), taken before the fourth cycle of nivolumab. The receptors here all came from a human donor with classical Hodgkin lymphoma.

In this sample, this clone turned up once. In DNA, the CDR3 is TGTGCCAGCAGAAACACAAACAGGGCAGGAGAGACCCAGTACTTC. The encoded protein is CASRNTNRAGETQYF. The V and J genes are TRBV2 and TRBJ2-5, with a tentative D call TRBD1 (6 bases). This CDR3 contains 15 residues. Per the germline V gene, CDR1 is SNHLY and CDR2 is FYNNEI. The ends were cut back, 6 bases at V and 4 bases at J, with 18 bases in the middle.

This clone has a single count. The CDR3 reads CASSPPGQGNTEAFF. The DNA of the CDR3 is TGTGCCAGCAGTCCCCCCGGGCAGGGTAACACTGAAGCTTTCTTT. V gene TRBV28 combines with J gene TRBJ1-1, with a weak D call TRBD1 (5 bases). Trimming took 5 bases from V and 2 from J, leaving 15 bases between them. Germline V lookup: CDR1 MDHEN, CDR2 SYDVKM. The CDR3 spans 15 residues.

This chain links TRBV19 with TRBJ2-2, with 7 bases aligning to TRBD2. From germline, CDR1 is LNHDA and CDR2 SQIVND (reference sequence). The ends lost 3 bases at V and 3 bases at J; junction bases unmatched: 13. This CDR3 region has 18 residues. CDR3 nucleotide sequence: TGTGCCAGTAGTATGACCCCTCCGGGACTAACCTACACCGGGGAGCTGTTTTTT. Amino acid sequence: CASSMTPPGLTYTGELFF.

The gene calls are TRBV12-5 and TRBJ1-2; 9 bases are shared with TRBD1. This CDR3 comprises 13 residues. Germline CDR1 LGHNT, CDR2 FRNRAP. V was pared by 6 bases and J by 8 bases, with 7 bases of the junction left unmatched. CDR3 residues: CASGRGTGRGYTF. For the CDR3, the DNA is TGTGCTAGTGGCCGGGGGACAGGGAGAGGCTACACCTTC.

The CDR3 sequence is CASTQGGLQFF. The DNA of the CDR3 is TGTGCCAGCACCCAAGGGGGGCTCCAGTTCTTC. V usage is TRBV5-8 and J usage is TRBJ2-1; D tentatively reads TRBD1 or TRBD2 (6 bases each). Germline-derived CDR1 and CDR2 are SGHTS and YDEGEE. The CDR3 length is 11 residues. The V and J ends lost 6 bases and 13 bases respectively, with 14 bases between them.

V gene TRBV19 combines with J gene TRBJ1-5; D gene unclear. Looked up from germline, CDR1 is LNHDA and CDR2 is SQIVND (reference sequence). The CDR3 consists of 16 residues. V lost 6 bases and J 2 bases, leaving 17 bases between the germline ends. This CDR3 is CASRRRSRGGNQPQHF. DNA of the CDR3: TGTGCCAGTAGACGTCGAAGCCGGGGTGGCAATCAGCCCCAGCATTTT.

The V and J genes are TRBV2 and TRBJ1-2, with D possibly being TRBD1 (5 bases). Germline assignment: CDR1 SNHLY and CDR2 FYNNEI. There are 13 residues in the CDR3. V was clipped by 4 bases and J by 0 bases, with 6 bases between them. The CDR3 protein is CASSGGTNYGYTF. CDR3 coding DNA: TGTGCCAGCAGTGGGGGGACTAACTATGGCTACACCTTC.

This clone was picked up one time. The V call is TRBV6-5, the J call TRBJ1-2, with 8 bases fitting TRBD1. Germline CDR1 and CDR2: MNHEY and SVGAGI. V dropped 6 bases and J dropped 4; count of bases not matched to a gene: 4. The CDR3 length is 13 residues. The CDR3 DNA reads TGTGCCAGCAGCTATACAGGGGGCTATGGCTACACCTTC. This codes for CASSYTGGYGYTF.

The chain couples TRBV29-1 to TRBJ2-1, with D possibly being TRBD1 (7 bases). This CDR3 spans 12 amino acids. V lost 6 bases and J 7 bases, leaving 13 bases between the germline ends. The V gene's germline CDR1 is SQVTM and CDR2 ANQGSEA. CDR3 sequence (DNA): TGCAGCGTGGCAGGGGGGAGTAATGAGCAGTTCTTC. It encodes CSVAGGSNEQFF.

The genes are TRBV28 and TRBJ2-4; 7 bases fit TRBD1. Unmatched junction bases numbered 7, after V lost 7 bases and J lost 1 base. The CDR3 is 15 residues long. In germline, CDR1 is MDHEN, CDR2 SYDVKM. The CDR3 loop is CASNNPGQAKNIQYF. For the CDR3, the DNA is TGTGCCAGCAATAATCCGGGACAGGCCAAAAACATTCAGTACTTC.

This clone was seen more than once but under ten times. The genes are TRBV7-2 and TRBJ1-5, with TRBD1 matching 8 bases. Per germline, CDR1 SGHTA and CDR2 FQGNSA. This CDR3 is 14 amino acids long. V lost 4 bases to trimming and J lost 6 bases; unmatched junction nucleotides: 5. CDR3 DNA sequence: TGTGCCAGCAGCTGGGCAGGGGGCAGTCAGCCCCAGCATTTT. It translates to CASSWAGGSQPQHF.

The J gene is TRBJ2-3, the V gene TRBV11-3; 8 positions agree with TRBD1. The germline gives CDR1 SGHNT, CDR2 YENEEA. This CDR3 has 15 amino acids. Trimming at V came to 5 bases and at J to 4 bases, leaving 8 bases not matched to a gene. The CDR3 protein is CASSPGQGRADTQYF. The CDR3 DNA reads as TGTGCCAGCAGCCCCGGACAGGGAAGGGCAGATACGCAGTATTTT. Based on the CDR3 plus reference TRBV11-3 and TRBJ2-3, the full variable domain is EAGVVQSPRYKIIEKKQPVAFWCNPISGHNTLYWYLQNLGQGPELLIRYENEEAVDDSQLPKDRFSAERLKGVDSTLKIQPAELGDSAVYLCASSPGQGRADTQYFGPGTRLTVL.

The genes are TRBV5-3 and TRBJ1-6, with a tentative D call TRBD1 (5 bases). TRBV5-3 is an ORF for which the function is uncertain. There are 15 residues in the CDR3. The V end was cut by 4 bases, the J end by 7 bases, with 15 bases between. DNA for the CDR3: TGTGCCAGAAGCCCCTCGGGGGGACGGAATTCACCCCTCCACTTT. This translates into CARSPSGGRNSPLHF.

The chain couples TRBV5-1 to TRBJ2-1; D is uncertain. Germline V gives CDR1 SGHRS, CDR2 YFSETQ. CDR3 length: 11 amino acids. With 3 bases removed from V and 6 bases from J, the gap between germline ends came to 4 bases. The CDR3 protein is CASSYSNEQFF. The DNA for the CDR3 is TGCGCCAGCAGCTATAGCAATGAGCAGTTCTTC.

The CDR3 loop is CASSLRGKYSPLHF. The CDR3 DNA reads as TGTGCCAGCAGCTTAAGGGGAAAGTATTCACCCCTCCACTTT. The genes are TRBV7-9 and TRBJ1-6; D is perhaps TRBD1 (5 bases). Trimming removed 2 bases from V and 8 bases from J, with 10 bases in between. Germline values: CDR1 SEHNR, CDR2 FQNEAQ (reference sequence). This CDR3 has 14 residues.

V is TRBV19 and J is TRBJ1-3, with 7 bases matching TRBD1. The germline V gene encodes CDR1 LNHDA and CDR2 SQIVND (reference sequence). CDR3 size: 14 residues. V lost 6 bases and J lost 0; bases outside the gene matches: 2. This chain's CDR3 is CASSDRDSGNTIYF. The CDR3 region has the DNA TGTGCCAGTAGCGACAGGGACTCTGGAAACACCATATATTTT. The whole variable domain, filled in from reference TRBV19 and TRBJ1-3, reads DGGITQSPKYLFRKEGQNVTLSCEQNLNHDAMYWYRQDPGQGLRLIYYSQIVNDFQKGDIAEGYSVSREKKESFPLTVTSAQKNPTAFYLCASSDRDSGNTIYFGEGSWLTVV.

The chain uses TRBV6-5 and TRBJ1-6, with D perhaps matching TRBD1 (5 bases). Deletions cut 0 bases from V and 6 bases from J, with 12 bases between. Germline values: CDR1 MNHEY, CDR2 SVGAGI. The CDR3 runs to 16 residues. Written as DNA, the CDR3 is TGTGCCAGCAGTTACTCGTACGGGGGTGGTAATTCACCCCTCCACTTT. Its protein is CASSYSYGGGNSPLHF.

The J gene is TRBJ2-7, the V gene TRBV29-1, with 8 nucleotides matching TRBD2. CDR3 length: 14 residues. The ends lost 4 bases at V and 1 base at J; junction bases unmatched: 6. Germline CDR1 and CDR2: SQVTM and ANQGSEA. The chain's CDR3 is CSVALTSVSYEQYF. CDR3 bases: TGCAGCGTTGCGTTGACTAGCGTATCCTACGAGCAGTACTTC.

The chain links TRBV19 to TRBJ2-2, with D tentatively TRBD1 (5 bases). Germline CDR1 and CDR2: LNHDA and SQIVND (reference sequence). V dropped 4 bases and J dropped 0 bases, with 6 bases sitting between them. The CDR3 has 14 residues. CDR3: CASSRQPNTGELFF. CDR3 in DNA: TGTGCCAGTAGTAGACAGCCGAACACCGGGGAGCTGTTTTTT.

CDR3 amino acids: CASSPLAGASYEQYF. The CDR3 nucleotides read TGTGCCAGCAGTCCCCTAGCGGGGGCCTCCTACGAGCAGTACTTC. The chain employs TRBV6-6 and TRBJ2-7; 10 bases map to TRBD2. The CDR3 sequence is 15 residues long. In germline, CDR1 is MNHNY, CDR2 SVGAGI (reference sequence). V trimming: 5 bases; J trimming: 0 bases; junction bases outside the gene matches: 4.

The chain has TRBV6-5 and TRBJ2-3, with unresolved D. The ends were cut back, 2 bases at V and 1 base at J, with 13 bases in the middle. Germline CDR1 and CDR2: MNHEY and SVGAGI. This CDR3 is built from 16 residues. CDR3 region: CASSYRPTYRTDTQYF. CDR3 bases: TGTGCCAGCAGTTACCGGCCGACCTATCGCACAGATACGCAGTATTTT.

The rearrangement links TRBV7-8 to TRBJ2-7; TRBD2 is a possible D gene (5 bases). The CDR3 is made up of 13 amino acids. Trimming shortened V by 4 bases and J by 6 bases, and 13 bases separated the two germline ends. CDR1 and CDR2 (germline): SGHVS, FQNEAQ. Here the CDR3 DNA reads TGTGCCAGCAGCTCCTCCAGCCGGGGCGAGCAGTACTTC. Protein: CASSSSSRGEQYF.

This clone was seen only once. The chain joins TRBV6-4 to TRBJ2-3, with 7 bases that match TRBD2. The CDR3 extends over 13 amino acids. CDR1 MRHNA and CDR2 SNTAGT come from the germline V gene. J was trimmed by 4 bases and V by 10 bases; bases with no gene match: 8. CDR3 coding DNA: TGTGCCATTACCTCAGGGAGGGCAGATACGCAGTATTTT. The encoded protein is CAITSGRADTQYF.

The rearrangement links TRBV10-3 to TRBJ1-2; tentatively, D is TRBD1 (5 bases). V was clipped by 3 bases and J by 4 bases, with 12 bases between them. The CDR3 totals 14 residues. Per the germline V gene, CDR1 is ENHRY and CDR2 is SYGVKD. The CDR3 nucleotides read TGTGCCATCAGTGACCAGGGAGTCCCCTATGGCTACACCTTC. Translating gives CAISDQGVPYGYTF.

This chain joins TRBV10-2 and TRBJ2-5; 12 bases line up with TRBD2. V was clipped by 5 bases and J by 7 bases; unmatched bases: 5. This CDR3 is built from 14 residues. Germline CDR1 WSHSY, CDR2 SAAADI. CDR3 residues: CASSPSGGAGTQYF. DNA of the CDR3: TGCGCCAGCAGTCCTAGCGGGGGGGCCGGGACCCAGTACTTC.

This chain links TRBV7-3 with TRBJ2-2; no firm D call. CDR1 and CDR2 from the germline V gene are SGHTA and FQGTGA. This CDR3 region has 12 residues. Trimming left V 3 bases short and J 2 bases short, with 1 base between. CDR3 sequence reads: CASSFNTGELFF. Here the CDR3 DNA reads TGTGCCAGCAGCTTCAACACCGGGGAGCTGTTTTTT.

The CDR3 region is CASSLGPWGANEKLFF. The DNA for the CDR3 is TGTGCCAGCAGCTTAGGGCCCTGGGGGGCTAATGAAAAACTGTTTTTT. V is TRBV7-8 and J is TRBJ1-4; D is possibly TRBD1 (5 bases). CDR3 size: 16 residues. V was trimmed by 1 base and J by 3 bases, leaving 12 bases between them. The V gene's germline CDR1 is SGHVS and CDR2 FQNEAQ.

CDR3 protein: CASSDPVPEAVRHEQFF. CDR3 nucleotides: TGTGCCAGCAGTGACCCAGTTCCCGAGGCAGTCAGGCATGAGCAGTTCTTC. The gene calls are TRBV2 and TRBJ2-1; D unclear. Trimming pared 3 bases from V and 8 bases from J, leaving 23 bases between. CDR1 SNHLY and CDR2 FYNNEI come from the germline V gene. CDR3 length: 17 residues.

The gene calls are TRBV4-1 and TRBJ2-3; 11 nucleotides line up with TRBD2. V shed 1 base and J 4 bases; nucleotides not matched to a gene: 4. Germline CDR1 and CDR2: MGHRA and YSYEKL. CDR3 length: 16 residues. The CDR3 reads CASSQASGGYADTQYF. The CDR3 region has the DNA TGCGCCAGCAGCCAAGCTAGCGGGGGGTACGCAGATACGCAGTATTTT.

As DNA, the CDR3 is TGTGCCAGTAGTCGGGAAAGATACACTGAAGCTTTCTTT. It encodes CASSRERYTEAFF. J is TRBJ1-1 and V is TRBV19; D unresolved. With 5 bases removed from V and 3 bases from J, the gap between germline ends came to 10 bases. Germline CDR1 and CDR2: LNHDA and SQIVND (reference sequence). This CDR3 has 13 residues.

This clone appeared once. J is TRBJ2-3 and V is TRBV27; 8 bases map to TRBD2. The CDR3 extends over 16 amino acids. With V trimmed by 0 bases and J by 4 bases, 6 bases remained unmatched. CDR1 is MNHEY, CDR2 SMNVEV, per germline (reference sequence). In DNA, the CDR3 is TGTGCCAGCAGTTTATCCGGGGGGGGCCGCGCAGATACGCAGTATTTT. It translates to CASSLSGGGRADTQYF.